These T cell receptor beta chains were read from a single sample in a study of T cells in Graves' hyperthyroidism and ophthalmopathy. Each CDR3 protein is one row after TCRdb ran MiXCR on the multiplex PCR reads. The table records approximately 560,000 distinct CDR3 sequences, 15% to 19% of them present only once. The specimen sequenced was blood. These receptor sequences come from a woman aged 25 to 39 with Graves' hyperthyroidism. CDR3s include the opening cysteine and the closing phenylalanine or tryptophan. D genes are given only for firm matches. The size entry is marked missing in some rows and otherwise reads once, few, many or a size class.

clone_size: .
d_call: TRBD1
cdr3_length: 13
v_call: TRBV9
j_call: TRBJ1-4
cdr3_aa: CASSETGDEKLFF
cdr3_nt: TGTGCCAGCAGCGAGACAGGGGATGAAAAACTGTTTTTT

clone_size: many
d_call: .
cdr3_length: 16
v_call: TRBV7-9
j_call: TRBJ1-2
cdr3_aa: CASSLAPGQLVYGYTF
cdr3_nt: TGTGCCAGCAGCTTAGCACCTGGACAGCTGGTATATGGCTACACCTTC

clone_size: .
d_call: .
cdr3_length: 14
v_call: TRBV6-1
j_call: TRBJ1-1
cdr3_aa: CASRNKGGGIEAFF
cdr3_nt: TGTGCCAGCAGGAACAAGGGAGGAGGTATTGAAGCTTTCTTT

clone_size: few
d_call: .
cdr3_length: 15
v_call: TRBV12-3/TRBV12-4
j_call: TRBJ2-5
cdr3_aa: CASNLGTHEKETQYF
cdr3_nt: TGTGCCAGCAACCTCGGGACGCATGAAAAAGAGACCCAGTACTTC

clone_size: .
d_call: .
cdr3_length: 12
v_call: TRBV20-1
j_call: TRBJ2-7
cdr3_aa: CSASGPGDEQYF
cdr3_nt: TGCAGTGCATCCGGGCCAGGTGACGAGCAGTACTTC

clone_size: many
d_call: .
cdr3_length: 14
v_call: TRBV7-7
j_call: TRBJ2-7
cdr3_aa: CASSRTRDHAEQYF
cdr3_nt: TGTGCTAGCAGCCGGACCCGGGACCACGCCGAGCAGTACTTC

clone_size: .
d_call: .
cdr3_length: 14
v_call: TRBV2
j_call: TRBJ2-1
cdr3_aa: CASTSRQNYNEQFF
cdr3_nt: TGTGCCAGCACTTCACGTCAGAACTACAATGAGCAGTTCTTC

clone_size: many
d_call: .
cdr3_length: 13
v_call: TRBV5-1
j_call: TRBJ1-1
cdr3_aa: CASSLGHDTEAFF
cdr3_nt: TGCGCCAGCAGCTTGGGCCACGACACTGAAGCTTTCTTT

clone_size: .
d_call: .
cdr3_length: 14
v_call: TRBV6-2/TRBV6-3
j_call: TRBJ2-3
cdr3_aa: CASSQIAVTDTQYF
cdr3_nt: TGTGCCAGCAGTCAAATAGCGGTCACAGATACGCAGTATTTT

clone_size: .
d_call: .
cdr3_length: 13
v_call: TRBV30
j_call: TRBJ1-1
cdr3_aa: CAWTGRGRTEAFF
cdr3_nt: TGTGCCTGGACGGGAAGGGGAAGGACTGAAGCTTTCTTT

clone_size: many
d_call: .
cdr3_length: 15
v_call: TRBV29-1
j_call: TRBJ2-1
cdr3_aa: CSVDGREGPYNEQFF
cdr3_nt: TGCAGCGTTGACGGCAGGGAAGGCCCCTACAATGAGCAGTTCTTC

clone_size: few
d_call: .
cdr3_length: 16
v_call: TRBV6-1
j_call: TRBJ1-6
cdr3_aa: CASSRDRGPYNSPLHF
cdr3_nt: TGTGCCAGCAGCCGGGACCGGGGGCCCTATAATTCACCCCTCCACTTT

clone_size: .
d_call: TRBD2
cdr3_length: 18
v_call: TRBV24-1
j_call: TRBJ2-1
cdr3_aa: CATPPGRLAGGHYNEQFF
cdr3_nt: TGTGCCACCCCCCCGGGGCGACTAGCGGGAGGACATTACAATGAGCAGTTCTTC

clone_size: once
d_call: TRBD1
cdr3_length: 14
v_call: TRBV11-2
j_call: TRBJ2-7
cdr3_aa: CASRSGTGDDEQYF
cdr3_nt: TGTGCCAGCAGATCCGGGACAGGGGACGACGAGCAGTACTTC

clone_size: many
d_call: TRBD2
cdr3_length: 14
v_call: TRBV12-3/TRBV12-4
j_call: TRBJ2-1
cdr3_aa: CASSFNLADNEQFF
cdr3_nt: TGTGCCAGCAGTTTTAACCTAGCGGACAATGAGCAGTTCTTC

clone_size: many
d_call: .
cdr3_length: 12
v_call: TRBV27
j_call: TRBJ2-7
cdr3_aa: CASSFLGDEQYF
cdr3_nt: TGTGCCAGCAGTTTTCTGGGGGACGAGCAGTACTTC

clone_size: many
d_call: .
cdr3_length: 12
v_call: TRBV10-3
j_call: TRBJ1-5
cdr3_aa: CATHGDDQPQHF
cdr3_nt: TGTGCCACCCACGGGGATGATCAGCCCCAGCATTTT

clone_size: many
d_call: .
cdr3_length: 16
v_call: TRBV6-1
j_call: TRBJ2-6
cdr3_aa: CASSEVWGDGANVLTF
cdr3_nt: TGTGCCAGCAGTGAGGTATGGGGGGACGGGGCCAACGTCCTGACTTTC

clone_size: many
d_call: .
cdr3_length: 14
v_call: TRBV30
j_call: TRBJ1-5
cdr3_aa: CAWSGGAGGQPQHF
cdr3_nt: TGTGCCTGGAGTGGTGGGGCAGGAGGTCAGCCCCAGCATTTT

clone_size: many
d_call: .
cdr3_length: 14
v_call: TRBV4-1
j_call: TRBJ1-1
cdr3_aa: CASSQDLANTEAFF
cdr3_nt: TGCGCCAGCAGCCAAGATCTAGCGAACACTGAAGCTTTCTTT

clone_size: many
d_call: .
cdr3_length: 12
v_call: TRBV7-9
j_call: TRBJ2-3
cdr3_aa: CAGTEGTDTQYF
cdr3_nt: TGTGCCGGGACGGAGGGCACAGATACGCAGTATTTT

clone_size: .
d_call: .
cdr3_length: 17
v_call: TRBV11-2
j_call: TRBJ2-2
cdr3_aa: CASSSFLSGSNTGELFF
cdr3_nt: TGTGCCAGCAGCTCCTTCTTGAGTGGATCGAACACCGGGGAGCTGTTTTTT

clone_size: many
d_call: .
cdr3_length: 13
v_call: TRBV6-2/TRBV6-3
j_call: TRBJ1-1
cdr3_aa: CASSYSMYTEAFF
cdr3_nt: TGTGCCAGCAGTTACTCGATGTACACTGAAGCTTTCTTT

clone_size: many
d_call: .
cdr3_length: 15
v_call: TRBV2
j_call: TRBJ1-2
cdr3_aa: CASSVLRGKSYGYTF
cdr3_nt: TGTGCCAGCAGTGTCCTTAGAGGGAAATCCTATGGCTACACCTTC

clone_size: .
d_call: TRBD2
cdr3_length: 15
v_call: TRBV7-9
j_call: TRBJ2-1
cdr3_aa: CASSYTSGFYNEQFF
cdr3_nt: TGTGCCAGCAGCTACACTAGCGGGTTTTACAATGAGCAGTTCTTC

clone_size: many
d_call: .
cdr3_length: 15
v_call: TRBV2
j_call: TRBJ2-7
cdr3_aa: CASSGNRDTTYEQYF
cdr3_nt: TGTGCCAGCAGTGGGAACCGGGACACGACCTACGAGCAGTACTTC

clone_size: .
d_call: TRBD1
cdr3_length: 14
v_call: TRBV19
j_call: TRBJ2-1
cdr3_aa: CASSRTGGRYEQFF
cdr3_nt: TGTGCCAGTAGTAGGACAGGGGGCAGATATGAGCAGTTCTTC

clone_size: few
d_call: .
cdr3_length: 17
v_call: TRBV29-1
j_call: TRBJ2-1
cdr3_aa: CSAPPRSSLSSYNEQFF
cdr3_nt: TGCAGCGCCCCCCCTCGAAGTAGTCTGAGCTCCTACAATGAGCAGTTCTTC

clone_size: .
d_call: TRBD1
cdr3_length: 20
v_call: TRBV6-1
j_call: TRBJ2-7
cdr3_aa: CASTKGGPGTGTGRDNEQYF
cdr3_nt: TGTGCCAGCACCAAAGGGGGGCCCGGGACCGGGACAGGGAGGGACAATGAGCAGTACTTC

clone_size: many
d_call: .
cdr3_length: 13
v_call: TRBV20-1
j_call: TRBJ2-2
cdr3_aa: CSADPFGSGELFF
cdr3_nt: TGCAGTGCCGACCCCTTTGGATCCGGGGAGCTGTTTTTT

clone_size: many
d_call: .
cdr3_length: 12
v_call: TRBV29-1
j_call: TRBJ1-5
cdr3_aa: CSVEELGQPQHF
cdr3_nt: TGCAGCGTTGAAGAACTTGGTCAGCCCCAGCATTTT

clone_size: .
d_call: .
cdr3_length: 12
v_call: TRBV20-1
j_call: TRBJ2-7
cdr3_aa: CSARALPYEQYF
cdr3_nt: TGCAGTGCTAGAGCACTACCCTACGAGCAGTACTTC

clone_size: .
d_call: TRBD2
cdr3_length: 16
v_call: TRBV29-1
j_call: TRBJ2-1
cdr3_aa: CSVIDPGLAPYNEQFF
cdr3_nt: TGCAGCGTGATCGACCCAGGACTAGCACCTTACAATGAGCAGTTCTTC

clone_size: .
d_call: .
cdr3_length: 14
v_call: TRBV5-6
j_call: TRBJ1-1
cdr3_aa: CASRSWLTGIEAFF
cdr3_nt: TGTGCCAGCAGGTCTTGGTTGACAGGCATAGAAGCTTTCTTT

clone_size: .
d_call: .
cdr3_length: 12
v_call: TRBV20-1
j_call: TRBJ2-1
cdr3_aa: CSADRRVNEQFF
cdr3_nt: TGCAGTGCCGATCGGAGAGTAAATGAGCAGTTCTTC

clone_size: .
d_call: .
cdr3_length: 12
v_call: TRBV28
j_call: TRBJ1-5
cdr3_aa: CASMVGNQPQHF
cdr3_nt: TGTGCCAGCATGGTCGGAAATCAGCCCCAGCATTTT

clone_size: many
d_call: TRBD1
cdr3_length: 15
v_call: TRBV27
j_call: TRBJ2-1
cdr3_aa: CASSFERTGWGEQFF
cdr3_nt: TGTGCCAGCAGTTTTGAAAGGACAGGGTGGGGTGAGCAGTTCTTC